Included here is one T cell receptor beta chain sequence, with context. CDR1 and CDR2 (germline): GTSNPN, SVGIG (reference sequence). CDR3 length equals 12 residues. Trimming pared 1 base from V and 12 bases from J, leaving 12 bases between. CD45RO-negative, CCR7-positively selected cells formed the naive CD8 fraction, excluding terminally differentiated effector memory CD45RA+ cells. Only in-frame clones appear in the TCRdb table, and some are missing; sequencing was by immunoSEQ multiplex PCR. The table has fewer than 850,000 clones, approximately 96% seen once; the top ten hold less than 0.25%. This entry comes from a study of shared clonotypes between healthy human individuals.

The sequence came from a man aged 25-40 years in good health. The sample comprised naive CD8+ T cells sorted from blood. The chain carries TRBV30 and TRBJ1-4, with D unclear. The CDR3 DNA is TGTGCCTGGAGTGCAACCTATCCCGAACTGTTTTTT. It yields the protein CAWSATYPELFF.